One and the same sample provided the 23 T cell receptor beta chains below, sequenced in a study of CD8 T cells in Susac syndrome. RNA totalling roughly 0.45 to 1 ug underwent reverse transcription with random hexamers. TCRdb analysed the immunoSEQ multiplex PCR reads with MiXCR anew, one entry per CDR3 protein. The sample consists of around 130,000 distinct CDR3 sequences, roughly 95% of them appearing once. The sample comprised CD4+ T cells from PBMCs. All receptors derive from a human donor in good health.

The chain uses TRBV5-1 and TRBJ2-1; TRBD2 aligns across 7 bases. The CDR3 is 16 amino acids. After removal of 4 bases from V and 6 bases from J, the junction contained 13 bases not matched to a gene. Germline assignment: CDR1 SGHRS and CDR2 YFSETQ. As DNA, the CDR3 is TGCGCCAGCAGCGCCGGGGACTACCGTAGCGTCAATGAGCAGTTCTTC. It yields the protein CASSAGDYRSVNEQFF.

The CDR3 region has the DNA TGCAGTGCTAGAGGAGGGCAGCGCAGGGAAAAACTGTTTTTT. As protein: CSARGGQRREKLFF. The chain recombines TRBV20-1 with TRBJ1-4; no firm D call. The CDR3 loop spans 14 amino acids. V lost 1 base, J lost 8 bases, and 14 bases lay in between. Germline CDR1 reads DFQATT; CDR2 reads SNEGSKA (reference sequence).

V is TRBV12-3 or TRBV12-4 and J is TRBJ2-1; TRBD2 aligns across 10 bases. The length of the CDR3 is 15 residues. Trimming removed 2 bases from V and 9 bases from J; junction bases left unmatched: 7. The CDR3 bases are TGTGCCAGCAGTTTAAGGTCTAGCGGGAGTAGTGAGCAGTTCTTC. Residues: CASSLRSSGSSEQFF.

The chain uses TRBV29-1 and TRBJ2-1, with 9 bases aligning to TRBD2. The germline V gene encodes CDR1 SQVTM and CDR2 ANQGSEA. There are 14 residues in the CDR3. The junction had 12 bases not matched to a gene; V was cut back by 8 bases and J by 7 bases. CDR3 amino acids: CSLKGAGGPNEQFF. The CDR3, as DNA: TGCAGCTTGAAAGGGGCGGGAGGGCCTAATGAGCAGTTCTTC.

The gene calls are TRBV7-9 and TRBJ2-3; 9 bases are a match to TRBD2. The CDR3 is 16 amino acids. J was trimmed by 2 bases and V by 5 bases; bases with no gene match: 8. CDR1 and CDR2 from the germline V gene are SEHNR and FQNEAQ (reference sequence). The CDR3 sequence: CASSLRTSADTDTQYF. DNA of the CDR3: TGTGCCAGCAGCCTTCGGACTAGCGCTGACACAGATACGCAGTATTTT. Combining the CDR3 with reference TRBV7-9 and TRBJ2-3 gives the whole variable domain DTGVSQNPRHKITKRGQNVTFRCDPISEHNRLYWYRQTLGQGPEFLTYFQNEAQLEKSRLLSDRFSAERPKGSFSTLEIQRTEQGDSAMYLCASSLRTSADTDTQYFGPGTRLTVL.

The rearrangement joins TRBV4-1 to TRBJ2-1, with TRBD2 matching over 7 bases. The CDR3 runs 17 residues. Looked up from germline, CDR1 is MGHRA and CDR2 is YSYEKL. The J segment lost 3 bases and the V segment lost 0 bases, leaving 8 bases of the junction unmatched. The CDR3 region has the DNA TGCGCCAGCAGCCAAGAGGCCCTTACTAGCGTCTACAATGAGCAGTTCTTC. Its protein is CASSQEALTSVYNEQFF.

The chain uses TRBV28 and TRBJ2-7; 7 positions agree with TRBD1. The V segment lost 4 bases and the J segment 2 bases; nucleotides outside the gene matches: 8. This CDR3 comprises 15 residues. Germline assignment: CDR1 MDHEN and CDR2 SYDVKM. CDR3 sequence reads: CASSSRTGLTYEQYF. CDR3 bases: TGTGCCAGCAGTTCCCGGACAGGATTAACCTACGAGCAGTACTTC.

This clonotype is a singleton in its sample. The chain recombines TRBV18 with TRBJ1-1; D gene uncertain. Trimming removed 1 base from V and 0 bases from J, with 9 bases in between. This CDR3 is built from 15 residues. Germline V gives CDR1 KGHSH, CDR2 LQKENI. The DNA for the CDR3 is TGTGCCAGCTCACCACGACTGCACATGAACACTGAAGCTTTCTTT. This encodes CASSPRLHMNTEAFF.

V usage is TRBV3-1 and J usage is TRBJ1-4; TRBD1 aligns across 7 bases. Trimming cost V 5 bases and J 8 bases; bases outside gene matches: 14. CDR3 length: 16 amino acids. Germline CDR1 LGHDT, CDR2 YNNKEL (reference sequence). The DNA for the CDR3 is TGTGCCAGCAGCTCAACAGGGGAAGGAGGACGGGAAAAACTGTTTTTT. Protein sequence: CASSSTGEGGREKLFF. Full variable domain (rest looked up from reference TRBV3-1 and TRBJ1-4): DTAVSQTPKYLVTQMGNDKSIKCEQNLGHDTMYWYKQDSKKFLKIMFSYNNKELIINETVPNRFSPKSPDKAHLNLHINSLELGDSAVYFCASSSTGEGGREKLFFGSGTQLSVL.

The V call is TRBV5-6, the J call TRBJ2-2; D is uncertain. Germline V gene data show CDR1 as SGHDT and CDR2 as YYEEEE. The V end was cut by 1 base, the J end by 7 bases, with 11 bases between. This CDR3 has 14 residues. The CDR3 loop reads CASSLKKWGGELFF. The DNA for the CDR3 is TGTGCCAGCAGCTTGAAGAAGTGGGGCGGGGAGCTGTTTTTT.

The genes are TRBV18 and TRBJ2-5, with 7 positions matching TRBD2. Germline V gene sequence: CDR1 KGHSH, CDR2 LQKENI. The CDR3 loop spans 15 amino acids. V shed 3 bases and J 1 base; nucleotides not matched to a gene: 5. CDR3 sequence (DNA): TGTGCCAGCTCACCTCTGGCGGGAGTCCAAGAGACCCAGTACTTC. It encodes CASSPLAGVQETQYF.

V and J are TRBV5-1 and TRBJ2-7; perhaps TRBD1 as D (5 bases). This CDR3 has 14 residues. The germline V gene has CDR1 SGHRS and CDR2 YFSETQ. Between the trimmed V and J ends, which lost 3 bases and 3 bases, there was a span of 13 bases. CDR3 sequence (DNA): TGCGCCAGCAGCTGGGGCGGACGGAACTACGAGCAGTACTTC. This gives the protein CASSWGGRNYEQYF.

This CDR3 reads CASSVVSRGSGELFF. DNA of the CDR3: TGTGCCAGCAGCGTAGTATCGCGAGGTTCCGGGGAGCTGTTTTTT. The chain employs TRBV9 and TRBJ2-2; D is ambiguous. Germline CDR1 and CDR2: SGDLS and YYNGEE. The CDR3 is 15 amino acids. Trimming pared 0 bases from V and 6 bases from J, leaving 12 bases between.

The CDR3 here is CASKRTGDFYEQYF. As DNA, the CDR3 is TGTGCCAGCAAACGGACAGGGGATTTCTACGAGCAGTACTTC. The chain has TRBV6-5 and TRBJ2-7; 9 bases fit TRBD1. Germline V lookup: CDR1 MNHEY, CDR2 SVGAGI. J was trimmed by 3 bases and V by 7 bases; bases with no gene match: 7. The CDR3 contains 14 residues.

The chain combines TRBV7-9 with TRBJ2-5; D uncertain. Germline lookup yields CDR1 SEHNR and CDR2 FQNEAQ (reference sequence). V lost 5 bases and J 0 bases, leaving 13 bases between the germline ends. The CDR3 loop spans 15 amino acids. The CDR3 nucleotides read TGTGCCAGCAGCCCAGCCGGCAGCTACCAAGAGACCCAGTACTTC. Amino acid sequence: CASSPAGSYQETQYF.

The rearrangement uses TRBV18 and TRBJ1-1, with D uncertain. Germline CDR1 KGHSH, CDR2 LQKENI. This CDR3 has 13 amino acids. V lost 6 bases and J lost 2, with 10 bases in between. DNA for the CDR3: TGTGCCAGCTCCCCCTTAGATAACACTGAAGCTTTCTTT. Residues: CASSPLDNTEAFF.

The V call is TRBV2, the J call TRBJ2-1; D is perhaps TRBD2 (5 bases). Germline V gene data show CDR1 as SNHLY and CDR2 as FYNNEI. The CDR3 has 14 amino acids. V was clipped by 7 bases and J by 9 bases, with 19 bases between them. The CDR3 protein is CASTPHPGVGEQFF. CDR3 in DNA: TGTGCCAGCACCCCCCATCCCGGGGTGGGTGAGCAGTTCTTC.

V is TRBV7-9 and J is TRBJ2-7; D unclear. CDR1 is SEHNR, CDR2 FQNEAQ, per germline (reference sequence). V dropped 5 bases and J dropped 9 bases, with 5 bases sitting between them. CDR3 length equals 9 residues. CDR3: CASSPGQYF. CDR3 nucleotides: TGTGCCAGCAGCCCTGGGCAGTACTTC.

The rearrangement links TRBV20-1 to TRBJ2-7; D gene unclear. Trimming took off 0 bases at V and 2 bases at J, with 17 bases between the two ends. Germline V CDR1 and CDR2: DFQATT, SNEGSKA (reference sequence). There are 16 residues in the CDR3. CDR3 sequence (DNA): TGCAGTGCTAGAGATAGGGAAGATTTCACTGCCTACGAGCAGTACTTC. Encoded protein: CSARDREDFTAYEQYF.

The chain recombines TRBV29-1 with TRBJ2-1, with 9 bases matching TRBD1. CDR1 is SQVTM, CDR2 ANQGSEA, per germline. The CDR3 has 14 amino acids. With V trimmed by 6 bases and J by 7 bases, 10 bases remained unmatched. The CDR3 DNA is TGCAGCGTCGGGACAGGGATTGTAGGGAATGAGCAGTTCTTC. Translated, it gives CSVGTGIVGNEQFF.

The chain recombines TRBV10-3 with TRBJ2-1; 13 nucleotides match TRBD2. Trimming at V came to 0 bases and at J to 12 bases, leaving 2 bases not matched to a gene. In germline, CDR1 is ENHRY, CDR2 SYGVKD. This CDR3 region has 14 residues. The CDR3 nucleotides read TGTGCCATCAGTGAGTCGGGACTAGCGGGACCGCAGTTCTTC. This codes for CAISESGLAGPQFF.

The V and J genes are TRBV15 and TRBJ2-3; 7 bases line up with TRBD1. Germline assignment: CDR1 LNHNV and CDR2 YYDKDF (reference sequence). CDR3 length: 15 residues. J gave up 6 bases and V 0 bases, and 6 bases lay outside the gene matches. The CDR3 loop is CATSRDPDRVDTQYF. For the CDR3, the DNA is TGTGCCACCAGCAGAGATCCCGACAGGGTGGATACGCAGTATTTT.

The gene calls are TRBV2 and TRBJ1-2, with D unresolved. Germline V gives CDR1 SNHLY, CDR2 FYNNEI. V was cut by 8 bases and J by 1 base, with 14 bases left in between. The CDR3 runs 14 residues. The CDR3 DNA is TGTGCCAGCGCACCCTCACTGAATAACTATGGCTACACCTTC. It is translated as CASAPSLNNYGYTF.